The 19 T cell receptor beta chains presented below share a single source sample, sequenced in a study of blood T cell repertoires in COVID-19. The protocol was immunoSEQ multiplex PCR, while the TCRdb copy is restricted to in-frame clones and leaves out a portion. The sample holds tens of thousands of clones, 80% seen once. The material sequenced was peripheral blood. These receptor sequences come from a human donor in a cohort sampled during active COVID-19.

The chain couples TRBV7-6 to TRBJ1-3; the D gene is possibly TRBD1 (6 bases). The germline CDR1 and CDR2 sequences are SGHVS and FNYEAQ. The CDR3 consists of 13 residues. V was cut by 5 bases and J by 6 bases, with 11 bases left in between. CDR3 sequence: CASSGGQPNTIYF. CDR3 coding DNA: TGTGCCAGCAGCGGCGGACAGCCAAACACCATATATTTT.

This chain links TRBV5-4 with TRBJ2-5; D is perhaps TRBD2 (5 bases). The CDR3 spans 15 residues. V was cut by 5 bases and J by 2 bases, with 16 bases left in between. Germline CDR1 and CDR2: SGHNT and YYREEE (reference sequence). In DNA, the CDR3 is TGTGCCAGCAGATCTACGAGGGCCCCACAAGAGACCCAGTACTTC. It is translated as CASRSTRAPQETQYF. The full variable domain, rest sourced from reference TRBV5-4 and TRBJ2-5, is ETGVTQSPTHLIKTRGQQVTLRCSSQSGHNTVSWYQQALGQGPQFIFQYYREEENGRGNFPPRFSGLQFPNYSSELNVNALELDDSALYLCASRSTRAPQETQYFGPGTRLLVL.

The chain recombines TRBV5-1 with TRBJ2-5, with D hard to call. The CDR3 loop spans 12 amino acids. CDR1 and CDR2 from the germline V gene are SGHRS and YFSETQ. V shed 4 bases and J shed 5 bases, with 9 bases lying between them. CDR3 sequence: CASSVFRETQYF. The DNA for the CDR3 is TGCGCCAGCAGCGTGTTTCGGGAGACCCAGTACTTC.

This sequence joins TRBV5-4 and TRBJ2-7; D gene ambiguous. The V gene's germline CDR1 is SGHNT and CDR2 YYREEE (reference sequence). The CDR3 consists of 14 residues. With 0 bases removed from V and 7 bases from J, the gap between germline ends came to 14 bases. The CDR3 spells CASSLGQAGLEQYF. The CDR3 region has the DNA TGTGCCAGCAGCTTGGGTCAGGCCGGCCTGGAGCAGTACTTC.

V and J are TRBV21-1 and TRBJ1-5. TRBV21-1 is deemed a pseudogene. This CDR3 is 14 amino acids long. CDR3 region: CASSKVTENQPQHF. CDR3 coding DNA: TGTGCCAGCAGCAAAGTGACGGAGAATCAGCCCCAGCATTTT.

The genes are TRBV6-2 or TRBV6-3 and TRBJ1-5; the match to TRBD1 covers 7 bases. The V and J ends lost 5 bases and 7 bases, in that order; junction bases with no gene match: 8. The CDR3 contains 14 residues. CDR1 MNHEY and CDR2 SVGEGT come from the germline V gene. The CDR3 region is CASSTDRVPQPQHF. CDR3 nucleotide sequence: TGTGCCAGCAGTACCGACAGGGTTCCGCAGCCCCAGCATTTT.

The chain recombines TRBV6-2 or TRBV6-3 with TRBJ2-5; weak D call: TRBD1 (5 bases). Germline assignment: CDR1 MNHEY and CDR2 SVGEGT. Trimming removed 6 bases from V and 10 bases from J, with 12 bases in between. This CDR3 comprises 11 residues. CDR3 nucleotides: TGTGCCAGCAGCCTACAGGCAGACCAGTACTTC. It is translated as CASSLQADQYF.

This chain joins TRBV21-1 and TRBJ2-1; the table's D call, TRBD2, was not checked against the DNA. TRBV21-1 is assigned pseudogene status. There are 17 residues in the CDR3. The CDR3 protein is CASSSRLAGASDNEQFF. CDR3 sequence (DNA): TGTGCCAGCAGCTCCCGACTAGCGGGGGCAAGCGACAATGAGCAGTTCTTC.

The chain has TRBV27 and TRBJ2-2; possible D gene TRBD1, 6 bases. The CDR3 has 14 amino acids. The V gene lost 11 bases and the J gene lost 4 bases, with 17 bases spanning the gap. Germline V gene data show CDR1 as MNHEY and CDR2 as SMNVEV (reference sequence). The CDR3 reads CAARRGGGTGELFF. CDR3 sequence (DNA): TGTGCCGCCAGACGTGGGGGCGGCACCGGGGAGCTGTTTTTT.

The V call is TRBV11-3, the J call TRBJ2-5, with no clear D. The CDR3 covers 14 residues. Germline V gene sequence: CDR1 SGHNT, CDR2 YENEEA. With 1 base removed from V and 5 bases from J, the gap between germline ends came to 11 bases. In nucleotides, the CDR3 is TGTGCCAGCAGCTTAGGGCTGGAGCCGGAGACCCAGTACTTC. Translating it yields CASSLGLEPETQYF.

This clone was counted a few times. The chain's CDR3 is CASSFGVTRPQHF. The CDR3, as DNA: TGTGCCAGCAGCTTCGGGGTTACACGGCCCCAGCATTTT. The chain carries TRBV7-2 and TRBJ1-5; D is unclear. V lost 3 bases, J lost 9 bases, and 12 bases lay in between. The CDR3 extends over 13 amino acids. Germline CDR1 and CDR2: SGHTA and FQGNSA.

The rearrangement joins TRBV11-3 to TRBJ2-5; 7 bases match TRBD1. The CDR3 is made up of 15 amino acids. Trimming took 4 bases from V and 4 from J; bases not matched to a gene: 9. Per germline, CDR1 SGHNT and CDR2 YENEEA. CDR3: CASSSRGGHGETQYF. The DNA for the CDR3 is TGTGCCAGCAGCTCCCGAGGGGGCCATGGAGAGACCCAGTACTTC.

The chain combines TRBV6-1 with TRBJ1-2; no clear D gene. Germline V CDR1 and CDR2: MNHNS, SASEGT. V gave up 0 bases and J gave up 2 bases, with 7 bases separating them. CDR3 length: 14 residues. CDR3 protein: CASSEAVQNYGYTF. CDR3 DNA: TGTGCCAGCAGTGAAGCGGTACAAAACTATGGCTACACCTTC.

This clone occurred a few times. The chain combines TRBV20-1 with TRBJ2-1, with 9 bases fitting TRBD1. Trimming removed 3 bases from V and 6 bases from J; junction bases left unmatched: 3. Per germline, CDR1 DFQATT and CDR2 SNEGSKA (reference sequence). This CDR3 spans 13 amino acids. The CDR3 here is CSASRTGVNEQFF. Written as DNA, the CDR3 is TGCAGTGCTAGTAGGACAGGGGTCAATGAGCAGTTCTTC.

The chain combines TRBV7-9 with TRBJ2-7, with 9 bases identical to TRBD1. Germline V CDR1 and CDR2: SEHNR, FQNEAQ (reference sequence). With 4 bases clipped from V and 5 bases from J, the junction kept 18 bases outside the gene matches. This CDR3 has 18 amino acids. In DNA form, the CDR3 reads TGTGCCAGCAGCTCAGGGCGGGGCTGGGACAGGGATGCCAACGAGCAGTACGTC. It yields the protein CASSSGRGWDRDANEQYV.

The chain uses TRBV6-5 and TRBJ2-7; 7 nucleotides align to TRBD1. Unmatched junction bases numbered 12, after V lost 10 bases and J lost 0 bases. The CDR3 consists of 15 residues. Germline loops: CDR1 MNHEY, CDR2 SVGAGI. For the CDR3, the DNA is TGTGCCACCCGTCCCTCCGGGACAGACTCCTACGAGCAGTACTTC. The encoded protein is CATRPSGTDSYEQYF.

The chain has TRBV19 and TRBJ2-5; tentatively, D is TRBD2 (5 bases). Germline loops: CDR1 LNHDA, CDR2 SQIVND (reference sequence). This CDR3 has 14 amino acids. V lost 7 bases and J 5 bases, leaving 17 bases between the germline ends. The CDR3 DNA sequence: TGTGCCAGTACCTACACACTAGGCACGGAGACCCAGTACTTC. Amino acid sequence: CASTYTLGTETQYF.

This clone is a singleton in its sample. The chain has TRBV7-3 and TRBJ1-6; D is undetermined. V was trimmed by 4 bases and J by 8 bases, leaving 9 bases between them. Germline CDR1 SGHTA, CDR2 FQGTGA. The CDR3 loop spans 13 amino acids. The CDR3 sequence: CASSSFGDSPLHF. CDR3 DNA: TGTGCCAGCAGCTCATTCGGGGATTCACCCCTCCACTTT.

The chain employs TRBV28 and TRBJ1-4; D is possibly TRBD1 (5 bases). The germline CDR1 and CDR2 sequences are MDHEN and SYDVKM. This CDR3 has 14 amino acids. With 3 bases removed from V and 7 bases from J, the gap between germline ends came to 12 bases. CDR3 amino acids: CASSFASGIEKLFF. The CDR3 DNA follows: TGTGCCAGCAGTTTTGCTTCAGGGATTGAAAAACTGTTTTTT.